This T cell receptor beta chain derives from a study of cytomegalovirus exposure and HLA in healthy donors. The study, taken as a whole, reports: An analysis that was carried out later associated 15,000 to 20,000 TCR beta sequences with HLA alleles at 0.05 false discovery rate. Among the most significant clusters, several appeared linked to common viral pathogens in a later analysis.

PCR was performed using 60 Vbeta and 13 Jbeta primers. Method: immunoSEQ multiplex PCR; TCRdb's copy keeps in-frame clones and lacks some. The table lists about 160,000 clones, roughly 70% of them singletons. About this clone itself: Its antigen is as yet unknown.

Sequencing used PBMCs. The source is a man aged 40-49 years in good health and CMV-seropositive.

CDR3 in DNA: TGCGCCAGCAGCTTGAATAGCGGGGGCTCCCCTAGCACAGATACGCAGTATTTT. Amino acids: CASSLNSGGSPSTDTQYF. The chain uses TRBV5-1 and TRBJ2-3; 9 nucleotides align to TRBD2. With V trimmed by 1 base and J by 0 bases, 9 bases remained unmatched. CDR3 length: 18 residues. Germline CDR1 is SGHRS and CDR2 is YFSETQ.